These 13 T cell receptor beta chains were all obtained from the same sample, sequenced in a study of post-analysis software for immune sequencing data. Findings and caveats of the study: There were roughly 5 TRBV segments more frequent in patients than controls, and TRBV5-6, TRBV5-1 and TRBV20-1 were among them.

The antigens for these receptors are not known. TCR beta cDNA libraries had unique molecular identifiers. TCRdb analysed the PCR reads with MiXCR anew, one entry per CDR3 protein. The table lists about 820,000 distinct CDR3 sequences, approximately 50% of them singletons, with 4% to 5.5% in the top ten. The sample consisted of blood. Receptor source: a girl between 5 and 17 years old with multiple sclerosis.

This clonotype was found a few times. The rearrangement links TRBV9 to TRBJ2-1; 12 positions agree with TRBD2. Germline V gene data show CDR1 as SGDLS and CDR2 as YYNGEE. This CDR3 spans 18 amino acids. The junction had 8 bases not matched to a gene; V was cut back by 4 bases and J by 0 bases. The CDR3 protein is CASSPRTSGMSSYNEQFF. CDR3 sequence (DNA): TGTGCCAGCAGCCCCCGGACTAGCGGGATGAGCTCCTACAATGAGCAGTTCTTC.

The table lists this clonotype with a few counts. V and J are TRBV3-1 and TRBJ1-2; the D is unclear. The CDR3 runs to 14 residues. Germline V CDR1 and CDR2: LGHDT, YNNKEL (reference sequence). V was pared by 1 base and J by 4 bases, with 10 bases between. CDR3 DNA: TGTGCCAGCAGCCAAGGGGCGGAGGGCTATGGCTACACCTTC. Protein sequence: CASSQGAEGYGYTF.

Comments on this clonotype: At one boundary the junction diverges from the germline segment, which might be a read error. This chain uses TRBV6-4 with TRBJ2-7; TRBD1 matches at 9 bases. The DNA end favors TRBJ2-5, so the J call may be wrong. Germline CDR1 reads MRHNA; CDR2 reads SNTAGT. CDR3 length: 16 residues. The CDR3 is CASGEFPGQGRETQYF. The CDR3 DNA reads as TGTGCCAGCGGTGAATTTCCGGGACAGGGACGAGAGACCCAGTACTTC.

The chain is built from TRBV12-3 or TRBV12-4 and TRBJ2-7; the D gene could be TRBD1 or TRBD2 (5 bases each). The CDR3 runs 15 residues. The V and J ends lost 2 bases and 3 bases respectively, with 14 bases between them. Here the CDR3 reads CASSLLDSGYYEQYF. CDR3 nucleotide sequence: TGTGCCAGCAGTTTATTAGACAGCGGATACTACGAGCAGTACTTC.

This clonotype was detected only a few times. This rearrangement joins TRBV5-1 to TRBJ1-2; D is unclear. Trimming removed 4 bases from V and 0 bases from J, with 7 bases in between. The CDR3 contains 13 residues. Germline loops: CDR1 SGHRS, CDR2 YFSETQ. CDR3 nucleotide sequence: TGCGCCAGCAGCGCGACAACTAACTATGGCTACACCTTC. It is translated as CASSATTNYGYTF.

J is TRBJ1-5 and V is TRBV6-6; TRBD1 is a possible D gene (5 bases). The ends were cut back, 3 bases at V and 1 base at J, with 16 bases in the middle. The CDR3 has 17 residues. Germline lookup yields CDR1 MNHNY and CDR2 SVGAGI (reference sequence). This CDR3 is CASSYALGPESNQPQHF. CDR3 bases: TGTGCCAGCAGTTATGCCTTGGGGCCAGAGAGCAATCAGCCCCAGCATTTT.

This chain uses TRBV7-9 with TRBJ1-4; no definite D call. This CDR3 region has 16 residues. The ends were cut back, 5 bases at V and 0 bases at J, with 13 bases in the middle. CDR1 is SEHNR and CDR2 is FQNEAQ in the germline V gene (reference sequence). The CDR3 sequence: CASSHDAPTTNEKLFF. In nucleotides, the CDR3 is TGTGCCAGCAGCCACGACGCACCGACAACTAATGAAAAACTGTTTTTT.

Turning to this clonotype: The junction and the germline gene differ at one end; a read error may be behind it. This chain links TRBV12-5 with TRBJ2-5; D is unresolved. The germline V gene encodes CDR1 LGHNT and CDR2 FRNRAP. The CDR3 length is 15 residues. CDR3 sequence (DNA): TGTGTTAGTGGTTTGGTACTCACAGTCCAAGAGACCCAGTACTTC. Translated: CVSGLVLTVQETQYF.

This rearrangement joins TRBV20-1 to TRBJ2-7; 7 nucleotides align to TRBD1. V gave up 0 bases and J gave up 3 bases; unmatched junction bases: 2. The CDR3 is 13 residues long. The germline V gene encodes CDR1 DFQATT and CDR2 SNEGSKA (reference sequence). The CDR3 region has the DNA TGCAGTGCTAGAGAGCCAGGGGGCTACGAGCAGTACTTC. This translates into CSAREPGGYEQYF.

The genes are TRBV15 and TRBJ2-1; 7 bases match TRBD1. Germline V gene sequence: CDR1 LNHNV, CDR2 YYDKDF (reference sequence). The CDR3 is made up of 16 amino acids. V shed 5 bases, J shed 1 base, and the junction held 8 bases outside the gene matches. For the CDR3, the DNA is TGTGCCACCAGCGAAGACAGGGAGTTATCCTACAATGAGCAGTTCTTC. Protein product: CATSEDRELSYNEQFF.

This clonotype was seen a few times. The chain recombines TRBV24-1 with TRBJ2-3, with D tentatively TRBD1 (5 bases). Trimming left V 1 base short and J 6 bases short, with 10 bases between. Germline CDR1 and CDR2: KGHDR and SFDVKD. The CDR3 length is 14 residues. The CDR3 DNA follows: TGTGCCACCAGTGATTTCCCAGGGCGGGATACGCAGTATTTT. Protein sequence: CATSDFPGRDTQYF.

The CDR3 spells CASTVEAGTQETQYF. CDR3 coding DNA: TGTGCCAGCACCGTGGAGGCGGGAACGCAAGAGACCCAGTACTTC. This sequence joins TRBV7-3 and TRBJ2-5; possible D gene TRBD2, 6 bases. Trimming removed 7 bases from V and 2 bases from J, with 17 bases in between. The V gene's germline CDR1 is SGHTA and CDR2 FQGTGA. This CDR3 spans 15 amino acids.

This clonotype has only a few counts. The junction differs from germline at one of its ends, possibly a read error. The CDR3 nucleotides read TGTGCCAGCAGTTCGGGAGGGGGGGCCTATAATGAGCAGTTCTTC. This encodes CASSSGGGAYNEQFF. The gene calls are TRBV12-3 or TRBV12-4 and TRBJ2-1; 8 positions match TRBD2. CDR3 length: 15 amino acids.